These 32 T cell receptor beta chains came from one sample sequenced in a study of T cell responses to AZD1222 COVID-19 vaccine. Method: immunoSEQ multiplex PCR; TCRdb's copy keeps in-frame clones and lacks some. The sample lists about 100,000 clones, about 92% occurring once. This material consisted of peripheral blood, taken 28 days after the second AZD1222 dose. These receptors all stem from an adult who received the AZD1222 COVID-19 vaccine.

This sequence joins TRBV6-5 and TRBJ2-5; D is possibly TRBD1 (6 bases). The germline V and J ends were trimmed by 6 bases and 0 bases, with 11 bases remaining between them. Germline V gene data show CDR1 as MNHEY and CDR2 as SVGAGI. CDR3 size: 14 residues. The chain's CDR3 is CASSHQGNQETQYF. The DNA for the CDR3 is TGTGCCAGCAGCCACCAGGGGAACCAAGAGACCCAGTACTTC.

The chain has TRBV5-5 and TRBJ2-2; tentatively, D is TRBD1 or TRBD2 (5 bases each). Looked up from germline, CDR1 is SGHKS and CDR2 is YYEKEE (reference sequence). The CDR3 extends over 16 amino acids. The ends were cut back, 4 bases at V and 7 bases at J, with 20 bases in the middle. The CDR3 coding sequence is TGTGCCAGCAGCCCGGGCAGGGCAGGGAGAGGCGGGGAGCTGTTTTTT. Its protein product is CASSPGRAGRGGELFF. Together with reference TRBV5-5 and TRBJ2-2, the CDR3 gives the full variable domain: DAGVTQSPTHLIKTRGQQVTLRCSPISGHKSVSWYQQVLGQGPQFIFQYYEKEERGRGNFPDRFSARQFPNYSSELNVNALLLGDSALYLCASSPGRAGRGGELFFGEGSRLTVL.

CDR3 coding DNA: TGTGCCAGCAGCCCACAAGTAGCGGGAGACGAGCAGTACTTC. Translation: CASSPQVAGDEQYF. V usage is TRBV7-9 and J usage is TRBJ2-7, with TRBD2 identical over 9 bases. This CDR3 is 14 amino acids long. Looked up from germline, CDR1 is SEHNR and CDR2 is FQNEAQ (reference sequence). Trimming removed 5 bases from V and 5 bases from J; junction bases left unmatched: 7.

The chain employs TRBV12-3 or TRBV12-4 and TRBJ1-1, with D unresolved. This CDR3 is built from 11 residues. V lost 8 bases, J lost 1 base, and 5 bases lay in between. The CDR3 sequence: CASLENTEAFF. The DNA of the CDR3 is TGTGCCAGCTTAGAGAACACTGAAGCTTTCTTT.

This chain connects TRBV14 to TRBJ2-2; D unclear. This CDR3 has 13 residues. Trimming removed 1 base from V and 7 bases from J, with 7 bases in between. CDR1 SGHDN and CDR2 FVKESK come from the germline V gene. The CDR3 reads CASSQVGLGELFF. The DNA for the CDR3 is TGTGCCAGCAGCCAAGTAGGGCTCGGGGAGCTGTTTTTT.

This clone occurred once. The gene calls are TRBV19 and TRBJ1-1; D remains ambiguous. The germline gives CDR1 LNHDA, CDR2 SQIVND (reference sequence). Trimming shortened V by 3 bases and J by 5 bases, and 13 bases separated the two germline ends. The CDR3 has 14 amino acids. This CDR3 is CASSIRHLGTEAFF. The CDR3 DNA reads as TGTGCCAGTAGTATTCGACACCTAGGGACTGAAGCTTTCTTT.

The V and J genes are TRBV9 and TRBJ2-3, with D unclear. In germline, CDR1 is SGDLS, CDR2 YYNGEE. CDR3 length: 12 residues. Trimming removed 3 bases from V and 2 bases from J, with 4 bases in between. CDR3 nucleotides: TGTGCCAGCAGCGGGGACACAGATACGCAGTATTTT. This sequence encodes CASSGDTDTQYF.

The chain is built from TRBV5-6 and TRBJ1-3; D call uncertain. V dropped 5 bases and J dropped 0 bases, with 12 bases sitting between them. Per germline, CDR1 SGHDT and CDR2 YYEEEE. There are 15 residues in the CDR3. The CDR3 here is CASSFGYNSGNTIYF. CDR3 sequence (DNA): TGTGCCAGCAGTTTCGGGTACAACTCTGGAAACACCATATATTTT.

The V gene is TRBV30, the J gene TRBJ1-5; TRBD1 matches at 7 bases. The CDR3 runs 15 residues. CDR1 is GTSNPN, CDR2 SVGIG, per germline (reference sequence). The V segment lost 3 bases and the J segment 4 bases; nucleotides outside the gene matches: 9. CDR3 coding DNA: TGTGCCTGGAGGGCTGGCGGACAGGCGAATCAGCCCCAGCATTTT. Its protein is CAWRAGGQANQPQHF.

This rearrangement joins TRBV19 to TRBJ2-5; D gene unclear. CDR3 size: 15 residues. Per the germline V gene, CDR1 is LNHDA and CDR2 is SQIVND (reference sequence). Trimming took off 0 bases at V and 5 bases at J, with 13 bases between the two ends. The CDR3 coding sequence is TGTGCCAGTAGTATAGATGCCGACGGGTGGGAGACCCAGTACTTC. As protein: CASSIDADGWETQYF.

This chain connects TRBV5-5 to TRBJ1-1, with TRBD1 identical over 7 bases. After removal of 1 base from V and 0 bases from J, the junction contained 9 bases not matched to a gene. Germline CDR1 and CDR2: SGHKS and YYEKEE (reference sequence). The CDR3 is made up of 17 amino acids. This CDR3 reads CASSLLGQTAMNTEAFF. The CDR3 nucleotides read TGTGCCAGCAGCTTGTTGGGACAGACAGCGATGAACACTGAAGCTTTCTTT.

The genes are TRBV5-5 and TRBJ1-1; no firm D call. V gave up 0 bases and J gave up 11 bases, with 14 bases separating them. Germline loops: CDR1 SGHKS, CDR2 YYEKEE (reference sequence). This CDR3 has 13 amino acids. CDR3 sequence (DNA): TGTGCCAGCAGCTTGGACCCAGCTGTGGTGGCTTTCTTT. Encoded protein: CASSLDPAVVAFF.

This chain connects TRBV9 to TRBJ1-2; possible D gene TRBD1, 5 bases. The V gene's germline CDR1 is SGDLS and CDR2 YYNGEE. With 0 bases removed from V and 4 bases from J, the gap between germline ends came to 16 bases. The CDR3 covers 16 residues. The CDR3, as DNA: TGTGCCAGCAGCGTAGCTGGCCCTGGCAGGGCCTATGGCTACACCTTC. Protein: CASSVAGPGRAYGYTF.

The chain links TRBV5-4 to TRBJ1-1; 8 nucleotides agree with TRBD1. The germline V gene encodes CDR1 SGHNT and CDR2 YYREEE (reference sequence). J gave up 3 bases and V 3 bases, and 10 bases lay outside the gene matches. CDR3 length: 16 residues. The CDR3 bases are TGTGCCAGCAGCTCAATTGGGGTCAGGGGGCACACTGAAGCTTTCTTT. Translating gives CASSSIGVRGHTEAFF.

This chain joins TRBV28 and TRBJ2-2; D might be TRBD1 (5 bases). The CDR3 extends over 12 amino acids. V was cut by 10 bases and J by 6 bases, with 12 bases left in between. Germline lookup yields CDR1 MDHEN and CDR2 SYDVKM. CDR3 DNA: TGTGCCACTCGAAAAGGGGCCGGGGAGCTGTTTTTT. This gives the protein CATRKGAGELFF. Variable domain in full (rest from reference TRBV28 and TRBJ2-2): DVKVTQSSRYLVKRTGEKVFLECVQDMDHENMFWYRQDPGLGLRLIYFSYDVKMKEKGDIPEGYSVSREKKERFSLILESASTNQTSMYLCATRKGAGELFFGEGSRLTVL.

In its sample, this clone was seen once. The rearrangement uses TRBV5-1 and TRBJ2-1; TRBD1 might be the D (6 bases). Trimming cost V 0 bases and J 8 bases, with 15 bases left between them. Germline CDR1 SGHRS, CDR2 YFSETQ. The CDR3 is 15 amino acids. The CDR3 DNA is TGCGCCAGCAGCTTGGCGGACAGCGGAGGCGATGAGCAGTTCTTC. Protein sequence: CASSLADSGGDEQFF. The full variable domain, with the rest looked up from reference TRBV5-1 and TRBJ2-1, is KAGVTQTPRYLIKTRGQQVTLSCSPISGHRSVSWYQQTPGQGLQFLFEYFSETQRNKGNFPGRFSGRQFSNSRSEMNVSTLELGDSALYLCASSLADSGGDEQFFGPGTRLTVL.

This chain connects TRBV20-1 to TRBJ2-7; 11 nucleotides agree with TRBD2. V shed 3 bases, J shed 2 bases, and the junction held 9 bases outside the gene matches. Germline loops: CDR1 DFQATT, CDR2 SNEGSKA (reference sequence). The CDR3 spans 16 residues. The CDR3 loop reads CSASSPVGLAAYEQYF. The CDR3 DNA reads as TGCAGTGCTAGTTCCCCGGTGGGACTAGCGGCCTACGAGCAGTACTTC.

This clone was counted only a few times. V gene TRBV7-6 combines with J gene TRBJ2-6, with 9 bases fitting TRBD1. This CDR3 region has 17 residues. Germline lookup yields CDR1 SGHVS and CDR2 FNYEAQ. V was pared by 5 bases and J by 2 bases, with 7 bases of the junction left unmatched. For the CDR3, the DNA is TGTGCCAGCAGCCTGTCACGGACAGGGGCTGGGGCCAACGTCCTGACTTTC. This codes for CASSLSRTGAGANVLTF.

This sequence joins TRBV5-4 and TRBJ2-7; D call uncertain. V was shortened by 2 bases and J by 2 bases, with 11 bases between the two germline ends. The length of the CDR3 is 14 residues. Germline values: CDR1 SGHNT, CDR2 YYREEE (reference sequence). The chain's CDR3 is CASSFFDKTYEQYF. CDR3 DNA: TGTGCCAGCAGCTTCTTTGACAAAACCTACGAGCAGTACTTC.

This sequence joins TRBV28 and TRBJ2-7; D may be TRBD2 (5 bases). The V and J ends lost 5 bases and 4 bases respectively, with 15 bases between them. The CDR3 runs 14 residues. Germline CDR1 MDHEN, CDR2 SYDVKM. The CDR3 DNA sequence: TGTGCCAGCAGTCAACCGGGAAGTACATACGAGCAGTACTTC. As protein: CASSQPGSTYEQYF.

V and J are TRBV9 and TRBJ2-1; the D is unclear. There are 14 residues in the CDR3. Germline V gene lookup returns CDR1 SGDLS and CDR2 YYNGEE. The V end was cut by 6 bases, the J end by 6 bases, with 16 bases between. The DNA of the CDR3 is TGTGCCAGCACCAAAGGCATCTCTACCAATGAGCAGTTCTTC. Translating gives CASTKGISTNEQFF.

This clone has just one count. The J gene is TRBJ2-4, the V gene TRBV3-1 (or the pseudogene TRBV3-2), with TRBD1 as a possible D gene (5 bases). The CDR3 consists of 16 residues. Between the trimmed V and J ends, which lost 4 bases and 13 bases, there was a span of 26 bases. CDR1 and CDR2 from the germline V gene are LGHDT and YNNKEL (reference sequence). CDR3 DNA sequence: TGTGCCAGCAGCCTCGGAGCCCAGGGCCCACGGCCAGGCCAGTACTTC. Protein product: CASSLGAQGPRPGQYF.

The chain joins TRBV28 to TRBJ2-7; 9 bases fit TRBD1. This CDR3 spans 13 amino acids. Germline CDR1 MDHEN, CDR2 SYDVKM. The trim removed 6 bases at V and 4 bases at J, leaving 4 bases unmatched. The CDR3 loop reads CASRRTGVYEQYF. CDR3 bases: TGTGCCAGCAGACGGACAGGGGTATACGAGCAGTACTTC. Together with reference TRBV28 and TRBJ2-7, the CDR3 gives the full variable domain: DVKVTQSSRYLVKRTGEKVFLECVQDMDHENMFWYRQDPGLGLRLIYFSYDVKMKEKGDIPEGYSVSREKKERFSLILESASTNQTSMYLCASRRTGVYEQYFGPGTRLTVT.

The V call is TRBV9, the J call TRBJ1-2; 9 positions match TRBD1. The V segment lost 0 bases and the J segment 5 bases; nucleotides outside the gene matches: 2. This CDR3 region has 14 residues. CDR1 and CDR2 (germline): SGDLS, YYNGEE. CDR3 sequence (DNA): TGTGCCAGCAGCGTAGGCGGACAGGGGTATGGCTACACCTTC. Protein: CASSVGGQGYGYTF.

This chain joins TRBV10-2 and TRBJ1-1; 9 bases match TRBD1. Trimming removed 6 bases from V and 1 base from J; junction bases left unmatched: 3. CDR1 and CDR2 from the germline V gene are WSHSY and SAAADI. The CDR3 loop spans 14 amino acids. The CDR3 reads CASRMGQGNTEAFF. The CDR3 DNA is TGCGCCAGCAGAATGGGACAGGGGAACACTGAAGCTTTCTTT.

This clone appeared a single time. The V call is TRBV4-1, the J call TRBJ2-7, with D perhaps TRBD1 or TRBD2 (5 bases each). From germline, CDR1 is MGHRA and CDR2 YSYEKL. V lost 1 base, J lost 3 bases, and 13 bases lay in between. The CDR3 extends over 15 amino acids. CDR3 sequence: CASSQVRGSIYEQYF. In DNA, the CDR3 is TGCGCCAGCAGCCAAGTTCGGGGCTCTATCTACGAGCAGTACTTC.

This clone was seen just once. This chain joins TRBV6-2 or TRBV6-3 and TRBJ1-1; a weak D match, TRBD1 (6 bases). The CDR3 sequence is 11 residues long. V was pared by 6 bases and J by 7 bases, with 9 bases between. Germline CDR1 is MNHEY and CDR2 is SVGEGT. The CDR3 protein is CASSTGHEAFF. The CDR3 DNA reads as TGTGCCAGCAGCACAGGGCATGAAGCTTTCTTT.

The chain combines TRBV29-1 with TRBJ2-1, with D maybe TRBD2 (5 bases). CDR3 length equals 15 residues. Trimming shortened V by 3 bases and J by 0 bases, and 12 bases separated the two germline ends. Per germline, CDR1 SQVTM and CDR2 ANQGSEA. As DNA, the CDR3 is TGCAGCGTTGATGCTAGCCGGATCTCCTACAATGAGCAGTTCTTC. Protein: CSVDASRISYNEQFF.

Here the CDR3 reads CASSLSFWGPNEKLFF. The CDR3 bases are TGTGCCAGCAGTTTATCGTTTTGGGGTCCTAATGAAAAACTGTTTTTT. The chain combines TRBV27 with TRBJ1-4; D remains ambiguous. Trimming took off 0 bases at V and 3 bases at J, with 11 bases between the two ends. The CDR3 consists of 16 residues. Germline lookup yields CDR1 MNHEY and CDR2 SMNVEV (reference sequence).

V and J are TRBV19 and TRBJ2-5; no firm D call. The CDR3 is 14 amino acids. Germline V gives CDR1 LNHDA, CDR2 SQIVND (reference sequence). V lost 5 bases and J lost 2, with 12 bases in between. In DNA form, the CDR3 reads TGTGCCAGTAGTTTAGGACCAGGACAAGAGACCCAGTACTTC. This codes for CASSLGPGQETQYF.

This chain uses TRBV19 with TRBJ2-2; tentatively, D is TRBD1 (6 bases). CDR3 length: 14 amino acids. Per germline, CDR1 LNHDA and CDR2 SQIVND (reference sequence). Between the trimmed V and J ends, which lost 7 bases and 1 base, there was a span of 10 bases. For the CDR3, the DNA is TGTGCCAGTATGGTGACAGGGAACACCGGGGAGCTGTTTTTT. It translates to CASMVTGNTGELFF.

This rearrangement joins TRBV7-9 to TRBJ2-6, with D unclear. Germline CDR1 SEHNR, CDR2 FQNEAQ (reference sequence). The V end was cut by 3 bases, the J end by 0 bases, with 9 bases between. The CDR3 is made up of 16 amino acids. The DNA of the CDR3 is TGTGCCAGCAGCTTGGCATTAGGCTCTGGGGCCAACGTCCTGACTTTC. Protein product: CASSLALGSGANVLTF.